The T cell receptor (beta chain) under discussion was sequenced for a study of graft-versus-host responses after intestinal transplantation. Study-level information: Recipients underwent multivisceral, liver-intestinal, or isolated intestinal transplants. Anti-thymocyte globulin induction preceded about three years of tacrolimus and steroid maintenance in all recipients. Study results and caveats: GvH clones were identified in recipient marrow, with some first appearing in ileum or blood. Early post-transplant HvG declines were associated with peak circulating GvH clone levels.

The CDR3 consists of 16 residues. Germline V gene sequence: CDR1 MNHEY, CDR2 SVGAGI. V trimming: 2 bases; J trimming: 9 bases; junction bases outside the gene matches: 10. Produced via immunoSEQ multiplex PCR; TCRdb's table is partial and in-frame only. The data show approximately 88,000 clones, with roughly 90% seen just once and approximately 0.11% held by the top ten. The table lists this clone with a count of one. Its cognate antigen is unknown. The chain has TRBV6-5 and TRBJ1-6; 7 bases fit TRBD1. The clonotype originates from a human donor who received an intestinal transplant. Sequences were derived from unstimulated CD4+ T cells sorted from spleen or lymph node cells, sampled before intestinal transplant. CDR3 loop: CASSYAEGALGSPLHF. CDR3 coding DNA: TGTGCCAGCAGTTACGCCGAGGGGGCCCTCGGTTCACCCCTCCACTTT.